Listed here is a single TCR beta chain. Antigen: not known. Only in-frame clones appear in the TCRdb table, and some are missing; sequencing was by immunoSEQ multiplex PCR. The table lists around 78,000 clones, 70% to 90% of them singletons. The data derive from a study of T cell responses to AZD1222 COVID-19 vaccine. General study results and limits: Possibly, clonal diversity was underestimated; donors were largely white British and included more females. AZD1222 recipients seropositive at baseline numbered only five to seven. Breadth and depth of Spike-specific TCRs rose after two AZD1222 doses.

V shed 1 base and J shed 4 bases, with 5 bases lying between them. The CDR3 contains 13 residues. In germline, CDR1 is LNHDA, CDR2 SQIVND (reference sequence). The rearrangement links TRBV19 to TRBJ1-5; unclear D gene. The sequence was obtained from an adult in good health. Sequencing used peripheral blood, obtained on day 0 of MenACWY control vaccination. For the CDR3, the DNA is TGTGCCAGTAGTATAGGGGCTAATCAGCCCCAGCATTTT. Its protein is CASSIGANQPQHF.